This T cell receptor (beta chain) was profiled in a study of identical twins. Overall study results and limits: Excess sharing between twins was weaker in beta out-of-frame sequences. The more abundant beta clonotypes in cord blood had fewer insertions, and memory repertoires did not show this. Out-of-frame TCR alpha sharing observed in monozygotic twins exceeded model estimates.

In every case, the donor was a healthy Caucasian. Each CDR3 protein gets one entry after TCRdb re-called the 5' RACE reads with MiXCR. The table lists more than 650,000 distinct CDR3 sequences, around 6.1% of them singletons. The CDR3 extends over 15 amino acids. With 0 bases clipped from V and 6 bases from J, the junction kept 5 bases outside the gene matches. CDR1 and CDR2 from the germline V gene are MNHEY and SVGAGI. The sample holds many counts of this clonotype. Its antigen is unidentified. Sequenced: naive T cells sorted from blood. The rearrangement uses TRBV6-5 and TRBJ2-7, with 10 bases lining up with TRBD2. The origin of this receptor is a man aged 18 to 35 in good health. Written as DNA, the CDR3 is TGTGCCAGCAGTTACTCGACTCTAGCGGGAGTCGAGCAGTACTTC. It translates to CASSYSTLAGVEQYF.